Included here is one TCR beta chain sequence, with context. This specimen belongs to a study of blood T cell repertoires in COVID-19. As processed by the authors: Amplified reference gene primers provided the basis for estimating nucleated cell counts. Sequencing was performed with immunoSEQ multiplex PCR; in TCRdb, only in-frame clones are kept and a portion is missing. V, J and clone size are taken as reported in that table, and D and trimming were inferred from the DNA itself. The repertoire holds 110,000 to 150,000 clones, roughly 84% seen once, with 40% to 55% in the top ten. This CDR3 has 13 amino acids. V was clipped by 4 bases and J by 5 bases, with 11 bases between them. Germline V gene data show CDR1 as SGHTA and CDR2 as FQGTGA.

The sequencing sample was made of peripheral blood. The clonotype originates from a human donor in a cohort sampled during active COVID-19. The rearrangement uses TRBV7-3 and TRBJ1-1; D gene uncertain. DNA of the CDR3: TGTGCCAGCAGCTACCAGCACGGGACTGAAGCTTTCTTT. This translates into CASSYQHGTEAFF.